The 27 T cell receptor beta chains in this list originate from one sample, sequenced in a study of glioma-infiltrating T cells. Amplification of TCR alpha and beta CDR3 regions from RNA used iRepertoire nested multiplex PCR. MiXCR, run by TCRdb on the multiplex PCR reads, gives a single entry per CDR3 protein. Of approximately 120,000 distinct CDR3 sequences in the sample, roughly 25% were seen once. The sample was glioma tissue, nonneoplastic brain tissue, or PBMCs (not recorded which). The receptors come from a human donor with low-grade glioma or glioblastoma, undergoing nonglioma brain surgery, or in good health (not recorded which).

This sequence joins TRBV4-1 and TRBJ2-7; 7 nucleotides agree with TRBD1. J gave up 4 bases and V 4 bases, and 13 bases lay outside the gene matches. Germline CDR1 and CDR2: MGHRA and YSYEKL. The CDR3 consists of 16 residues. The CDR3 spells CASSPETGAIEYEQYF. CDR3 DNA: TGCGCCAGCAGCCCAGAAACAGGGGCCATCGAGTACGAGCAGTACTTC.

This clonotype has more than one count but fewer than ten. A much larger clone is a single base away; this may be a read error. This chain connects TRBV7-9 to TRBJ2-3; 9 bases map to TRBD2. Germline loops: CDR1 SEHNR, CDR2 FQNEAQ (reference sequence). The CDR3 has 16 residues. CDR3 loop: CASGLIAGGPGDTQYF. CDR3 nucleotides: TGTGCCAGCGGCTTAATCGCGGGAGGGCCGGGGGATACGCAGTATTTT.

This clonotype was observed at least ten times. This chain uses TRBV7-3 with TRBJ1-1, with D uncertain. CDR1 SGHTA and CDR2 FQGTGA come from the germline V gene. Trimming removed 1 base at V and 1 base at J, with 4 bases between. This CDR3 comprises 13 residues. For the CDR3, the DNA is TGTGCCAGCAGCTTAAATAAGAACACTGAAGCTTTCTTT. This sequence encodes CASSLNKNTEAFF.

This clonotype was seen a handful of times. This CDR3 is CASSHALGQGMKTQYF. Here the CDR3 DNA reads TGCGCCAGCAGCCATGCCCTGGGGCAGGGTATGAAGACCCAGTACTTC. This sequence joins TRBV5-1 and TRBJ2-5, with a possible D match to TRBD1 (5 bases). Trimming cost V 4 bases and J 6 bases, with 22 bases left between them. CDR3 size: 16 residues. Germline lookup yields CDR1 SGHRS and CDR2 YFSETQ.

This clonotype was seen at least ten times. The CDR3 loop reads CSAITGFGNTIYF. DNA of the CDR3: TGCAGTGCCATTACAGGCTTTGGAAACACCATATATTTT. The chain employs TRBV20-1 and TRBJ1-3, with D possibly being TRBD1 (5 bases). The V end was cut by 6 bases, the J end by 3 bases, with 12 bases between. This CDR3 has 13 amino acids. From germline, CDR1 is DFQATT and CDR2 SNEGSKA (reference sequence).

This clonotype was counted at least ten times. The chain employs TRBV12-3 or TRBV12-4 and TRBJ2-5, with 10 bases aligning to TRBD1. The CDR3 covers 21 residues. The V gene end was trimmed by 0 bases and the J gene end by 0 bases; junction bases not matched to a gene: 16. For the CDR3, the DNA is TGTGCCAGCAGTTTAGCGCGGATGAATAAAGGGACAGGGGCAAACCAAGAGACCCAGTACTTC. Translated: CASSLARMNKGTGANQETQYF.

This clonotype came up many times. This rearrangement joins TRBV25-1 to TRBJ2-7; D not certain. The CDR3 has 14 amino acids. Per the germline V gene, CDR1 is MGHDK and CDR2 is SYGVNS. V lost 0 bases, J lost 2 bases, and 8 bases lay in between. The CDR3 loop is CASSEYLGTYEQYF. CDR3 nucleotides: TGTGCCAGCAGTGAATATCTCGGCACCTACGAGCAGTACTTC.

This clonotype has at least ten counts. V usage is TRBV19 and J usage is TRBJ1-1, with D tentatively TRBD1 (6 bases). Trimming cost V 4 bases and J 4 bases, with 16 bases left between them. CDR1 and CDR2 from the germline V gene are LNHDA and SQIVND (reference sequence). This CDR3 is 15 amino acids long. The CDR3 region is CASSNEGGRGTEAFF. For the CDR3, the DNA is TGTGCCAGTAGTAACGAGGGGGGACGGGGCACTGAAGCTTTCTTT.

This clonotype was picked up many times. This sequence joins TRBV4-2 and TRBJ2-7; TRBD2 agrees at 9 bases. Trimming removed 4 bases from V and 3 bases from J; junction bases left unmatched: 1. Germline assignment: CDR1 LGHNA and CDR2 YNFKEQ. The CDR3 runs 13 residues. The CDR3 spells CASSRAGGYEQYF. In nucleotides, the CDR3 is TGTGCCAGCAGCCGAGCGGGAGGCTACGAGCAGTACTTC.

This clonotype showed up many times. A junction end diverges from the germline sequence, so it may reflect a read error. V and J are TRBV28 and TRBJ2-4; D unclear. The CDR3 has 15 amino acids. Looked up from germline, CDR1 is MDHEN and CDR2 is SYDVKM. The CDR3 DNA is TGTGCCAGCAGCTTATGGGTATCGGACCAAAACATTCAGTACTTC. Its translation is CASSLWVSDQNIQYF.

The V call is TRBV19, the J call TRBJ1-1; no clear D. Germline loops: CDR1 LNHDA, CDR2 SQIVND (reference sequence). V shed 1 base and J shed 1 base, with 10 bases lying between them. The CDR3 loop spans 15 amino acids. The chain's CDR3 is CASSIGQLGNTEAFF. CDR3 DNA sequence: TGTGCCAGTAGTATAGGGCAACTGGGGAACACTGAAGCTTTCTTT.

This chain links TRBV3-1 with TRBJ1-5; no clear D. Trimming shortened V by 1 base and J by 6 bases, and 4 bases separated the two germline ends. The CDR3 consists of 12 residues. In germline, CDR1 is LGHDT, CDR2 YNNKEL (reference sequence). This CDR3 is CASSQGTQPQHF. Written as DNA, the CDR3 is TGTGCCAGCAGCCAAGGGACTCAGCCCCAGCATTTT. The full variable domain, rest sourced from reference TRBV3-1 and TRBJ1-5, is DTAVSQTPKYLVTQMGNDKSIKCEQNLGHDTMYWYKQDSKKFLKIMFSYNNKELIINETVPNRFSPKSPDKAHLNLHINSLELGDSAVYFCASSQGTQPQHFGDGTRLSIL.

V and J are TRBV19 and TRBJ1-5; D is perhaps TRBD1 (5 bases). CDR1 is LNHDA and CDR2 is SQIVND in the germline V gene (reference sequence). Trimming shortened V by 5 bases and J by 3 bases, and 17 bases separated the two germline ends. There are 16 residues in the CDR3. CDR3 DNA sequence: TGTGCCAGTAGTCCCCTCCCACAGGAGTACAATCAGCCCCAGCATTTT. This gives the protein CASSPLPQEYNQPQHF.

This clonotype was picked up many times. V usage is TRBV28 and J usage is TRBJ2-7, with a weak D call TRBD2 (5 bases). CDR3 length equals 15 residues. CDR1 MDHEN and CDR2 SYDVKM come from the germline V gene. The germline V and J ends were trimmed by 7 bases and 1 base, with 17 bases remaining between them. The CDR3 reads CASISGNLQSYEQYF. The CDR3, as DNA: TGTGCCAGCATCTCGGGGAACCTCCAATCCTACGAGCAGTACTTC.

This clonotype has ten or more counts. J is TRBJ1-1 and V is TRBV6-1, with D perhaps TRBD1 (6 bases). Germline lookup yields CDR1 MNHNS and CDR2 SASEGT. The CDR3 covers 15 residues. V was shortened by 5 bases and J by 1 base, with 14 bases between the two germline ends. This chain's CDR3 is CASSPTGSKNTEAFF. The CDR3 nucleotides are TGTGCCAGCAGTCCCACAGGGTCCAAGAACACTGAAGCTTTCTTT.

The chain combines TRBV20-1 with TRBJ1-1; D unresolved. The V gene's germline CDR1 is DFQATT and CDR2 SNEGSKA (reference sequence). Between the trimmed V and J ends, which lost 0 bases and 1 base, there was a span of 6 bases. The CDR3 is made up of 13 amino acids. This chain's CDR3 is CSARDSGNTEAFF. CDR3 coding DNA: TGCAGTGCTAGAGATTCGGGGAACACTGAAGCTTTCTTT.

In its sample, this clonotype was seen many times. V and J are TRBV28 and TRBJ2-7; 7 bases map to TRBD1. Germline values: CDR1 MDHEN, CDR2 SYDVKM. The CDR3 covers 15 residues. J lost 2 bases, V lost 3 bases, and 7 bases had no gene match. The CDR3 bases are TGTGCCAGCAGTTTGATGGACAGGAGTACCTACGAGCAGTACTTC. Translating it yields CASSLMDRSTYEQYF.

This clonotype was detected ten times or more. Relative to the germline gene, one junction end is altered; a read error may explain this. The CDR3 nucleotides are TGTGCCAGCACACGACCCAACACCGGAGAGCTGTTTTTT. Its translation is CASTRPNTGELFF. The chain links TRBV28 to TRBJ2-2, with unresolved D. The CDR3 length is 13 residues. Germline CDR1 MDHEN, CDR2 SYDVKM.

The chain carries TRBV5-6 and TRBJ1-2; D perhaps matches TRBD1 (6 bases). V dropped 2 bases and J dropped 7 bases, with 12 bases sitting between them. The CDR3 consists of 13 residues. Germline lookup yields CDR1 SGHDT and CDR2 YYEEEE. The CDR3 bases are TGTGCCAGCAGCTTTCAGGGGAGTGGTGGCTACACCTTC. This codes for CASSFQGSGGYTF.

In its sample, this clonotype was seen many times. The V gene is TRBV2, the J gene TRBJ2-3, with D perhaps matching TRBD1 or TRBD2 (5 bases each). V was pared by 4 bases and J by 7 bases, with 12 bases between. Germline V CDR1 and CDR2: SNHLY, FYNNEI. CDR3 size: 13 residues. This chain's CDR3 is CASSGDRRNTQYF. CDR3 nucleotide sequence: TGTGCCAGCAGTGGGGACCGACGGAATACGCAGTATTTT.

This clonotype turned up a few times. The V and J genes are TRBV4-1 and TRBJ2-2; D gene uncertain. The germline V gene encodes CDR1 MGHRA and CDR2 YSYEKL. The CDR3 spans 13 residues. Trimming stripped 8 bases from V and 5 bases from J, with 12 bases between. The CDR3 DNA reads TGCGCCAGCTTAAAACGTGCGACCGGGGAGCTGTTTTTT. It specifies CASLKRATGELFF.

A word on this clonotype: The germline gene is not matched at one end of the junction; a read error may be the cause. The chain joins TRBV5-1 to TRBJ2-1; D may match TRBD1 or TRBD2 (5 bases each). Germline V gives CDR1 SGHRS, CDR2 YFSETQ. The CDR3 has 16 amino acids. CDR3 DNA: TGCGCCAGCAGCTCCCAGCACGGGACGTCGGGGCGTGAGCAGCTCTTC. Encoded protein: CASSSQHGTSGREQLF.

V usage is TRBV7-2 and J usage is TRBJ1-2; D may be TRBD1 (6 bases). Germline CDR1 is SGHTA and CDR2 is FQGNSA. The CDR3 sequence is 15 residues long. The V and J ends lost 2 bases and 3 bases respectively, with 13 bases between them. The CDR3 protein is CASSLTFGGDYGYTF. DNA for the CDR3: TGTGCCAGCAGCTTAACGTTTGGGGGCGACTATGGCTACACCTTC.

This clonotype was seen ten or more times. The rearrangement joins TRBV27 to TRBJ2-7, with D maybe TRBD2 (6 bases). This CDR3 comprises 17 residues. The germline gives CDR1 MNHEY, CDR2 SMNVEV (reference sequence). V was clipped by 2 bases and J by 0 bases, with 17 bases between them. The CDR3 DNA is TGTGCCAGCAGTTTACTGGTAGGTAGCGGTAGCTCCTACGAGCAGTACTTC. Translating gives CASSLLVGSGSSYEQYF.

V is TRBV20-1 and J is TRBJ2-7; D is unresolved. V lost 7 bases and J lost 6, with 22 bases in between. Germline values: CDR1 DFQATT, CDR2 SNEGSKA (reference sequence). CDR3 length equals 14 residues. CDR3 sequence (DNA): TGCAGTGATACGATGATGGACCAGACCTGCGAGCAGTACTTC. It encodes CSDTMMDQTCEQYF.

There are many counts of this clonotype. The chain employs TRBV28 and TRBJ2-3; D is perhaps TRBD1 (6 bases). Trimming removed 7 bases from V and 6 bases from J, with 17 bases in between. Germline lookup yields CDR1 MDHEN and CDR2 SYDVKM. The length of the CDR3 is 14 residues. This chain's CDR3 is CASTRGVAEDTQYF. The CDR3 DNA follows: TGTGCCAGCACCAGGGGAGTAGCTGAGGATACGCAGTATTTT.

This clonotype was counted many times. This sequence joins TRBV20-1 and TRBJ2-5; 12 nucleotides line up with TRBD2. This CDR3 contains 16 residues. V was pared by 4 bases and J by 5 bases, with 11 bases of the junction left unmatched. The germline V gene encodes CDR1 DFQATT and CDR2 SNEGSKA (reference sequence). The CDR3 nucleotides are TGCAGTGCTACGACTAGCGGGAGCCTCGGGGTCGAGACCCAGTACTTC. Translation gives CSATTSGSLGVETQYF.